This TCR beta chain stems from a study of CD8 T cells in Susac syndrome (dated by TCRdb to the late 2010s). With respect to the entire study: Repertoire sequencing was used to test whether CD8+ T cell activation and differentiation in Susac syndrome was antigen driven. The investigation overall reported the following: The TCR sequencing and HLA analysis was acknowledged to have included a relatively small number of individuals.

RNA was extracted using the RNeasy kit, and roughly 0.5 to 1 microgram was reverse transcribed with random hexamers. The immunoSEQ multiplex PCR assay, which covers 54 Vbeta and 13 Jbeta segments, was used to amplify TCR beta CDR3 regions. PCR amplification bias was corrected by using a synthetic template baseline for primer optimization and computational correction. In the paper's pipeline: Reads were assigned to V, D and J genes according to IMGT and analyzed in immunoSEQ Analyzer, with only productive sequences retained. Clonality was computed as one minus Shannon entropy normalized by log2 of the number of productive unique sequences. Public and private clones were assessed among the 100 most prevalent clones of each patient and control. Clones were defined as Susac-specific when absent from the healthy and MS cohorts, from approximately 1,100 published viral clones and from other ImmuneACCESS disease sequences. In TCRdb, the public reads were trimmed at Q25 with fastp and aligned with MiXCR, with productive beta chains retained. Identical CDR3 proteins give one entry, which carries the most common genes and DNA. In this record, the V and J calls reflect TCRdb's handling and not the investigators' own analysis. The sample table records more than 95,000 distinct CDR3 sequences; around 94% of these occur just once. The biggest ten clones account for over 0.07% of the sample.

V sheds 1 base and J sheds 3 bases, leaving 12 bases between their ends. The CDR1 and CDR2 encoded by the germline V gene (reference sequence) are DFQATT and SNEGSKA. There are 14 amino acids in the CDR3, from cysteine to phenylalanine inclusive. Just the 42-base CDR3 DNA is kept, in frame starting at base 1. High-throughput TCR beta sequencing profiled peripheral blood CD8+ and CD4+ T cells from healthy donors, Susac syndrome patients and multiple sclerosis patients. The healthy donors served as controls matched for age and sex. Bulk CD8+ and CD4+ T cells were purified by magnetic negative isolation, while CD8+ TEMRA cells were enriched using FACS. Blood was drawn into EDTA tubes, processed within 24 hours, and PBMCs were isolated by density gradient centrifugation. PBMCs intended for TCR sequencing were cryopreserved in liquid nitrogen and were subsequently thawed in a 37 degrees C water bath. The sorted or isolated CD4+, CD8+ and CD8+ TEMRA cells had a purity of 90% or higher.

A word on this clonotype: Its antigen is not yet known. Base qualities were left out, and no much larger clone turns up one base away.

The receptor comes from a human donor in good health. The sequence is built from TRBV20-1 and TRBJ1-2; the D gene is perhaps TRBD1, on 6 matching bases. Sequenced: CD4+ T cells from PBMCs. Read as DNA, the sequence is TGCAGTGCTAGAGTATCGACAGGTCACTATGGCTACACCTTC. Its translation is CSARVSTGHYGYTF.